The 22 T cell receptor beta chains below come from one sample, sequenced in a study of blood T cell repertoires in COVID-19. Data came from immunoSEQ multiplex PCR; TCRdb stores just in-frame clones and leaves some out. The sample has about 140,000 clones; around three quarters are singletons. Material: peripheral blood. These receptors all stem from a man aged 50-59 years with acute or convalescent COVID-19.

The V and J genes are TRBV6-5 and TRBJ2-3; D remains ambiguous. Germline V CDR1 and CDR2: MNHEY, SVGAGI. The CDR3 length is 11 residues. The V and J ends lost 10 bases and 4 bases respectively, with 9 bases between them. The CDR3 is CATRLADTQYF. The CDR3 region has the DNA TGTGCCACCAGACTGGCAGATACGCAGTATTTT.

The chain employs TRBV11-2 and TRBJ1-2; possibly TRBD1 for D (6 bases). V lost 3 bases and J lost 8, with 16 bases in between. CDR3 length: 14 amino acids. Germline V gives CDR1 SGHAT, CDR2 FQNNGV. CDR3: CASSLGGGGKGYTF. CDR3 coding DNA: TGTGCCAGCAGCTTGGGGGGAGGGGGTAAGGGCTACACCTTC. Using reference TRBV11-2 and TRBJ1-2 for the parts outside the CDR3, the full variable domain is EAGVAQSPRYKIIEKRQSVAFWCNPISGHATLYWYQQILGQGPKLLIQFQNNGVVDDSQLPKDRFSAERLKGVDSTLKIQPAKLEDSAVYLCASSLGGGGKGYTFGSGTRLTVV.

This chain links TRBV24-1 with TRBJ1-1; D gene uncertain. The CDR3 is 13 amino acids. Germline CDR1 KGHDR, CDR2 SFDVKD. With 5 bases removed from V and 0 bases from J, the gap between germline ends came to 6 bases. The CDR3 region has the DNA TGTGCCACCAGTGGAGGGATGAACACTGAAGCTTTCTTT. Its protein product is CATSGGMNTEAFF.

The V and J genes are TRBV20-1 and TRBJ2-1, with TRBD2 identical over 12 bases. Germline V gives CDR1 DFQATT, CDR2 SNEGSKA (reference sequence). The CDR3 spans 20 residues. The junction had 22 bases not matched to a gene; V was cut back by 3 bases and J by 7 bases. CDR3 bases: TGCAGTGCTAGTGGGCCCCCCGGCTGGGCTAGCGGGGGGGCCCGAAATGAGCAGTTCTTC. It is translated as CSASGPPGWASGGARNEQFF.

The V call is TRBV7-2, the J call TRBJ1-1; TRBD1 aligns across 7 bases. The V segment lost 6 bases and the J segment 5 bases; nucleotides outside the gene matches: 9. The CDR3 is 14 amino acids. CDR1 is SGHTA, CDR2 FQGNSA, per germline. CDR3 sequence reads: CASSRQGTWTEAFF. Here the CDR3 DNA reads TGTGCCAGCAGTCGACAGGGAACATGGACTGAAGCTTTCTTT.

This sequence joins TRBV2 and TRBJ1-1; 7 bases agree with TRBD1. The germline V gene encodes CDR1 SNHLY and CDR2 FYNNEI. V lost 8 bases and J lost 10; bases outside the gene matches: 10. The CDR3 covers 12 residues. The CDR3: CASGTAERRAFF. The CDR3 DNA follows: TGTGCCAGCGGGACAGCCGAGCGGAGAGCTTTCTTT.

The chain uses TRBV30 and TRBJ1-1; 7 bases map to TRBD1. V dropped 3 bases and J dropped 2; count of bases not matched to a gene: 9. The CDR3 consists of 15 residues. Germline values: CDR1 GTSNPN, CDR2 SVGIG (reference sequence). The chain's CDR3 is CAWSEPGQRNTEAFF. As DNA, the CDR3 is TGTGCCTGGAGCGAACCGGGACAGCGAAACACTGAAGCTTTCTTT.

The CDR3 nucleotides read TGCGCCAGCAGCGCGGGACAGGGGGCTTCACCCCTCCACTTT. As protein: CASSAGQGASPLHF. The chain has TRBV5-1 and TRBJ1-6; 12 nucleotides align to TRBD1. After removal of 4 bases from V and 9 bases from J, the junction contained 2 bases not matched to a gene. This CDR3 is 14 amino acids long. Germline CDR1 and CDR2: SGHRS and YFSETQ.

As DNA, the CDR3 is TGTGCCAGCAGCTTAACTAGTTACACTGAAGCTTTCTTT. Translated, it gives CASSLTSYTEAFF. This rearrangement joins TRBV7-3 to TRBJ1-1; D unclear. Germline V CDR1 and CDR2: SGHTA, FQGTGA. V was shortened by 0 bases and J by 3 bases, with 5 bases between the two germline ends. The CDR3 has 13 residues.

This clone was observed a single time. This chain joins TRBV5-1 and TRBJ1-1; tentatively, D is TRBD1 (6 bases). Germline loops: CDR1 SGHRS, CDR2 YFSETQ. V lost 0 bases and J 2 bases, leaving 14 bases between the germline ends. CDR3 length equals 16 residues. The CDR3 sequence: CASSLESRGLNTEAFF. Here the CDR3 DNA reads TGCGCCAGCAGCTTGGAAAGCAGGGGTCTCAACACTGAAGCTTTCTTT.

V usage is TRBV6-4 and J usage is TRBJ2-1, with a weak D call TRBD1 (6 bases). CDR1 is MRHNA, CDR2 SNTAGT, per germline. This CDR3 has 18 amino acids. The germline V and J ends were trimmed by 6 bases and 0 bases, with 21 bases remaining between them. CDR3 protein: CASSLYPRQESSYNEQFF. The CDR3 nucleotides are TGTGCCAGCAGCCTTTACCCTCGACAGGAGAGCTCCTACAATGAGCAGTTCTTC.

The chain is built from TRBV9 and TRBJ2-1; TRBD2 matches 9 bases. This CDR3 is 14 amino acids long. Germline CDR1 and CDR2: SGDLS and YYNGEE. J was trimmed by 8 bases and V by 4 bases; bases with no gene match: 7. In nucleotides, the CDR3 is TGTGCCAGCAGCCCCGGACTAGCGCGTTATGAGCAGTTCTTC. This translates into CASSPGLARYEQFF.

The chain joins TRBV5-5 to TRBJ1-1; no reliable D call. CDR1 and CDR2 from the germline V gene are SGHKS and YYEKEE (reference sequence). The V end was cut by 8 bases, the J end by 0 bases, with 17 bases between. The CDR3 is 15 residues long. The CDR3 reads CASNERTFLNTEAFF. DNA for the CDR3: TGTGCCAGTAACGAGAGGACTTTCTTGAACACTGAAGCTTTCTTT.

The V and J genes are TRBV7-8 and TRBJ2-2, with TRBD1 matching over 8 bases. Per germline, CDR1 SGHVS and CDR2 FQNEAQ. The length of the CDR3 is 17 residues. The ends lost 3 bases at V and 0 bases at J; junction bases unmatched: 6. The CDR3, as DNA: TGTGCCAGCAGCTTTTTGCAGGGGGCTTCGAACACCGGGGAGCTGTTTTTT. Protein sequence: CASSFLQGASNTGELFF.

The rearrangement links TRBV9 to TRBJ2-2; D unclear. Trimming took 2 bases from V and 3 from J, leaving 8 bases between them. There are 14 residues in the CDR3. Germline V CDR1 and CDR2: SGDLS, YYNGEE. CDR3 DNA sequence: TGTGCCAGCAGCGTCAGACAAGACACCGGGGAGCTGTTTTTT. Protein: CASSVRQDTGELFF. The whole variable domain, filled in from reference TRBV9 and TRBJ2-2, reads DSGVTQTPKHLITATGQRVTLRCSPRSGDLSVYWYQQSLDQGLQFLIQYYNGEERAKGNILERFSAQQFPDLHSELNLSSLELGDSALYFCASSVRQDTGELFFGEGSRLTVL.

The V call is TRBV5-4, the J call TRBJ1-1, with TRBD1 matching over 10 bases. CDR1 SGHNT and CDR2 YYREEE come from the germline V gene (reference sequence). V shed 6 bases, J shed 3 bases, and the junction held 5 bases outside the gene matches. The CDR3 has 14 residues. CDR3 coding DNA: TGTGCCAGCACCAGTGGACAGGGGGACACTGAAGCTTTCTTT. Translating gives CASTSGQGDTEAFF.

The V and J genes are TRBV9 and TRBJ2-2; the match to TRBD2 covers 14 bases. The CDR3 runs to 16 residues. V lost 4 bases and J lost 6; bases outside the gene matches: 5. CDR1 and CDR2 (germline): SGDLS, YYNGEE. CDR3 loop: CASSSTSGGAPGELFF. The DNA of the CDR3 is TGTGCCAGCAGCTCGACTAGCGGGGGGGCCCCCGGGGAGCTGTTTTTT.

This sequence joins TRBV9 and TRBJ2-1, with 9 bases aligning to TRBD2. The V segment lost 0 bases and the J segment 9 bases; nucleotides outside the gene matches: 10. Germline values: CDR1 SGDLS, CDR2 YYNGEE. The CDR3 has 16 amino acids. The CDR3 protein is CASSVDPAGGGIEQFF. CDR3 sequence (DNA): TGTGCCAGCAGCGTAGATCCAGCGGGGGGTGGTATTGAGCAGTTCTTC.

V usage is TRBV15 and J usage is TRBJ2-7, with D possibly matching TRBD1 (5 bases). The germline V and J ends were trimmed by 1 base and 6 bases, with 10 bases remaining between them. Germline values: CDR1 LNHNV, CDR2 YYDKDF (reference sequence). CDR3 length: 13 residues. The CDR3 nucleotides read TGTGCCACCAGCAGAGTCCAGGGTCGCGAGCAGTACTTC. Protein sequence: CATSRVQGREQYF.

The CDR3: CASSEGHRENEQFF. DNA of the CDR3: TGTGCCAGCAGTGAAGGTCATCGGGAGAATGAGCAGTTCTTC. The V call is TRBV25-1, the J call TRBJ2-1, with D maybe TRBD2 (6 bases). Deletions cut 2 bases from V and 7 bases from J, with 12 bases between. CDR3 length: 14 amino acids. Germline-derived CDR1 and CDR2 are MGHDK and SYGVNS. Filled out from reference TRBV25-1 and TRBJ2-1, the complete variable domain reads EADIYQTPRYLVIGTGKKITLECSQTMGHDKMYWYQQDPGMELHLIHYSYGVNSTEKGDLSSESTVSRIRTEHFPLTLESARPSHTSQYLCASSEGHRENEQFFGPGTRLTVL.

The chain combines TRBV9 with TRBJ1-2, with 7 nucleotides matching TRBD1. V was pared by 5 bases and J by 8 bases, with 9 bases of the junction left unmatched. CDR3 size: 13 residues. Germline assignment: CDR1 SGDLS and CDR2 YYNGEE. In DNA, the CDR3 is TGTGCCAGCAGTTTACAGGGGTCAATGGGCTACACCTTC. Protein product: CASSLQGSMGYTF.

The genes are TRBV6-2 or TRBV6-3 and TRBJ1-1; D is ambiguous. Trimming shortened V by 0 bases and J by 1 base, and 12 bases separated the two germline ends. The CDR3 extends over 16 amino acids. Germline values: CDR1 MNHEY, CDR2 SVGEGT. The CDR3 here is CASSYSIWAGNTEAFF. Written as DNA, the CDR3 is TGTGCCAGCAGTTACTCGATTTGGGCGGGGAACACTGAAGCTTTCTTT.